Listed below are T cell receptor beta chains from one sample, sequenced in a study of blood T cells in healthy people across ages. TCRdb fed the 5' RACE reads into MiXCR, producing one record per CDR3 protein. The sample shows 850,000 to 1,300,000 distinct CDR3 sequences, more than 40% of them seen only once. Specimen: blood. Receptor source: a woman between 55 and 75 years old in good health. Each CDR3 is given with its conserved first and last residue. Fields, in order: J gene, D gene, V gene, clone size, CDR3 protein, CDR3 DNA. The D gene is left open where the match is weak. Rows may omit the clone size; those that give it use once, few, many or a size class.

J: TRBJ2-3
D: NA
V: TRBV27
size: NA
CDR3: CASSYRQGSTDTQYF
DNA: TGTGCCAGCAGTTATCGGCAGGGAAGCACAGATACGCAGTATTTT

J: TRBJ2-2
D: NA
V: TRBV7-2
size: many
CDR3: CASSLGGPNTGELFF
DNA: TGTGCCAGCAGCTTAGGGGGTCCCAACACCGGGGAGCTGTTTTTT

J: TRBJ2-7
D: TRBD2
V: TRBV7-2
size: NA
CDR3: CASSLGLAGYVQYF
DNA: TGTGCCAGCAGCTTGGGACTAGCGGGATACGTGCAGTACTTC

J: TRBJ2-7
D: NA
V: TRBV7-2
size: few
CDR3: CASSSGGVGGVGGSYEQYF
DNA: TGTGCCAGCAGCTCGGGGGGCGTTGGAGGGGTCGGTGGTTCCTACGAGCAGTACTTC

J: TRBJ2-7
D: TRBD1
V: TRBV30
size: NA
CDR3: CAWTGTGLTYEQYF
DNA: TGTGCCTGGACAGGGACAGGGCTGACCTACGAGCAGTACTTC

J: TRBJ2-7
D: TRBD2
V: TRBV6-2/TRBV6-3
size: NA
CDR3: CASSYDREGRNEQYF
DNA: TGTGCCAGCAGTTACGATCGGGAGGGGAGAAACGAGCAGTACTTC

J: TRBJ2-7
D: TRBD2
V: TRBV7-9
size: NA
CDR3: CASSDYGEGLAASYNEQYF
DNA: TGTGCCAGCAGCGATTACGGGGAGGGTCTAGCGGCATCCTACAATGAGCAGTACTTC

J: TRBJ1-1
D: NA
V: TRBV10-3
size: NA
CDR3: CAISPTTNTEAFF
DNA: TGTGCCATCAGTCCCACAACGAACACTGAAGCTTTCTTT

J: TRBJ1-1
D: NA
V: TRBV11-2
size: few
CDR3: CASSTYREGKGFF
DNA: TGTGCCAGCAGCACCTACAGGGAGGGTAAGGGTTTCTTT

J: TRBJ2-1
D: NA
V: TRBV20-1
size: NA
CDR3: CSARAIVSNEQFF
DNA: TGCAGTGCTAGAGCGATAGTAAGCAATGAGCAGTTCTTC

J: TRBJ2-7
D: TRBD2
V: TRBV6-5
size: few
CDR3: CASTSPRGGFGEQYF
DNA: TGTGCCAGCACCTCCCCCCGGGGGGGGTTTGGGGAGCAGTACTTC

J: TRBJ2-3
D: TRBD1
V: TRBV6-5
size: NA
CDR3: CASSYSGRRQGTDTQYF
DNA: TGTGCCAGCAGTTACTCGGGGCGGCGACAGGGGACAGATACGCAGTATTTT

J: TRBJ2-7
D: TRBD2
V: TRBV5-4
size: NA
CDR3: CASSPGLAGSYPSEQYF
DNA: TGTGCCAGCAGCCCGGGACTAGCGGGGAGTTACCCCTCTGAGCAGTACTTC

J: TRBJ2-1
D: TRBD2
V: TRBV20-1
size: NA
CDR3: CSAREWRSLAGPNEQFF
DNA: TGCAGTGCTAGAGAGTGGAGGTCACTAGCGGGACCTAATGAGCAGTTCTTC

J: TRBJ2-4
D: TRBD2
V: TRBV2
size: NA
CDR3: CASSQGTSGLAKNIQYF
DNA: TGTGCCAGCAGTCAAGGGACTAGCGGTTTAGCCAAAAACATTCAGTACTTC

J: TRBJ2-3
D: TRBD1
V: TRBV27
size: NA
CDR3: CASSLGQGGLSTQYF
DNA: TGTGCCAGCAGTCTTGGACAGGGGGGACTTAGTACGCAGTATTTT

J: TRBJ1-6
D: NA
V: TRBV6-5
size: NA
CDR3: CAASAADNSPLHF
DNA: TGTGCCGCCTCAGCTGCTGATAATTCACCCCTCCACTTT

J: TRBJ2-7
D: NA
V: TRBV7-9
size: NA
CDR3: CASSRRGGGNEQYF
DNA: TGTGCCAGCAGCCGAAGGGGGGGAGGGAACGAGCAGTACTTC

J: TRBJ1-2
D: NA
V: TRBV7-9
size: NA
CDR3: CASSLSGENYGYTF
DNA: TGTGCCAGCAGCTTATCAGGGGAGAACTATGGCTACACCTTC

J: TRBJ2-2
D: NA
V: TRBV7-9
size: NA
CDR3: CASSFVQGSTGELFF
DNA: TGTGCCAGCAGCTTTGTCCAGGGGAGTACCGGGGAGCTGTTTTTT

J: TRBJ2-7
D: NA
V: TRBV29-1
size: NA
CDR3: CSVAPRLQGGYEQYF
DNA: TGCAGCGTTGCCCCTAGACTCCAGGGAGGCTACGAGCAGTACTTC

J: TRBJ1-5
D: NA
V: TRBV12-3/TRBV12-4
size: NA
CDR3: CASSLPLQPQHF
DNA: TGTGCCAGCAGTTTACCACTACAGCCCCAGCATTTT

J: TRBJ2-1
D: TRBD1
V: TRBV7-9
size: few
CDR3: CASSLSYRGRGRDDNEQFF
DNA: TGTGCCAGCAGCTTATCCTACAGGGGGCGAGGGAGGGACGACAATGAGCAGTTCTTC

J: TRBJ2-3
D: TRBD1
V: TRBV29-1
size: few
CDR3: CSTDRGLPDTQYF
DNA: TGCAGCACGGACAGGGGACTACCAGATACGCAGTATTTT

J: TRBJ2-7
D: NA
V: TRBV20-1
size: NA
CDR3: CSARKDGNNNEQYF
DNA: TGCAGTGCTCGGAAGGACGGGAATAACAACGAGCAGTACTTC

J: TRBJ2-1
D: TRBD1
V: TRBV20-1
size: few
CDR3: CSATDRASYNEQFF
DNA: TGCAGTGCGACCGACAGGGCCTCCTACAATGAGCAGTTCTTC

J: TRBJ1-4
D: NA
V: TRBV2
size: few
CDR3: CASSVRQGQEKLFF
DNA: TGTGCCAGCAGTGTGAGGCAGGGGCAGGAAAAACTGTTTTTT

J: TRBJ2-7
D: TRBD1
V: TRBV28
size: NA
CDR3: CASSSPGQGAREQYF
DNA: TGTGCCAGCAGTTCCCCGGGACAGGGGGCACGCGAGCAGTACTTC

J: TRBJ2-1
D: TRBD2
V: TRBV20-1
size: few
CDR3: CSASQLAGASEQFF
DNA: TGCAGTGCTAGTCAACTAGCGGGAGCTAGTGAGCAGTTCTTC

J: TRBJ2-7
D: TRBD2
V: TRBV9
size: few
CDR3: CASSVGTSGHYEQYF
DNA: TGTGCCAGCAGCGTAGGCACTAGCGGGCACTACGAGCAGTACTTC

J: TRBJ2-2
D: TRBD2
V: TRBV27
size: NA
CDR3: CASSPGGPGELFF
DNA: TGTGCCAGCAGCCCGGGAGGTCCCGGGGAGCTGTTTTTT

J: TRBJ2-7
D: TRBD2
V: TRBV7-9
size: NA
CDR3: CASSLGVSGSNYEQYF
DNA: TGTGCCAGCAGCTTAGGGGTGAGCGGGAGTAACTACGAGCAGTACTTC

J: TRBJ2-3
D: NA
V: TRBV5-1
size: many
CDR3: CASSLDRSDTQYF
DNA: TGCGCCAGCAGCTTGGATAGGTCAGATACGCAGTATTTT

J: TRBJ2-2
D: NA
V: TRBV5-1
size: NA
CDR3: CASSLMDDNTGELFF
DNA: TGCGCCAGCAGCTTGATGGACGATAACACCGGGGAGCTGTTTTTT

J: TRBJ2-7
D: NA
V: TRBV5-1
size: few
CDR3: CASSFTPSDSYEQYF
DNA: TGCGCCAGCAGCTTCACCCCGTCGGACTCCTACGAGCAGTACTTC

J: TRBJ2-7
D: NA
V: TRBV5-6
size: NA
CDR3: CASSPQGRVSYEQYF
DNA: TGTGCCAGCAGCCCCCAGGGGAGAGTATCCTACGAGCAGTACTTC

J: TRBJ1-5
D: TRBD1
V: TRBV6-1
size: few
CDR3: CASSSNVPGQGFSNQPQHF
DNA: TGTGCCAGCAGCTCCAATGTCCCGGGACAGGGGTTTAGCAATCAGCCCCAGCATTTT

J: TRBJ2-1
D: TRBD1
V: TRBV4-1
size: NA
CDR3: CASSQKGTEIWGSYNEQFF
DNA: TGCGCCAGCAGCCAGAAAGGGACAGAAATATGGGGCTCCTACAATGAGCAGTTCTTC

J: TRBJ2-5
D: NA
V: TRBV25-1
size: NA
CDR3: CASTPGAGSQETQYF
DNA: TGTGCCAGCACCCCAGGGGCAGGATCACAAGAGACCCAGTACTTC

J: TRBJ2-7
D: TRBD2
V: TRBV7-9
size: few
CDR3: CASSFEAGGPHEQYF
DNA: TGTGCCAGCAGCTTTGAAGCGGGAGGGCCACACGAGCAGTACTTC

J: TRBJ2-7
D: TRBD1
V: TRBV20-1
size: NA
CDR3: CSAREGRGTGASYEQYF
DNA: TGCAGTGCTAGAGAGGGTCGGGGGACAGGGGCTTCCTACGAGCAGTACTTC

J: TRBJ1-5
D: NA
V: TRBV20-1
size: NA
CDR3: CSARDDRPNPVQHF
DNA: TGCAGTGCTAGAGATGACAGGCCAAACCCGGTCCAGCATTTT

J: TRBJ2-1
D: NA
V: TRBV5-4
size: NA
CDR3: CASSSGILSNEQFF
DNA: TGTGCCAGCAGTTCCGGGATCTTGAGCAATGAGCAGTTCTTC

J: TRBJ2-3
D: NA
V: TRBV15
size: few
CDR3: CATSRGGGTDTQYF
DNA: TGTGCCACCAGCAGAGGTGGGGGGACAGATACGCAGTATTTT

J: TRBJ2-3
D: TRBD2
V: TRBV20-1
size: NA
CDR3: CSGLRTDTQYF
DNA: TGCTCGGGACTACGCACAGATACGCAGTATTTT

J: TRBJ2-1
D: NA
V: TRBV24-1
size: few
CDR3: CATSDFPYNEQFF
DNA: TGTGCCACCAGTGACTTCCCATACAATGAGCAGTTCTTC

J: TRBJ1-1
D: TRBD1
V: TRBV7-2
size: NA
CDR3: CASSLDGTGETEAFF
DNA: TGTGCCAGCAGCTTAGACGGGACAGGGGAAACTGAAGCTTTCTTT

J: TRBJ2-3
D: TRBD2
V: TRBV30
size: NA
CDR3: CAWSVPTSGYTDTQYF
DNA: TGTGCCTGGAGTGTACCGACTAGCGGGTACACAGATACGCAGTATTTT

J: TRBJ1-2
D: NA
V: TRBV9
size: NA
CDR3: CASSVATLGFGGYTF
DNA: TGTGCCAGCAGCGTAGCTACTTTGGGGTTTGGGGGCTACACCTTC

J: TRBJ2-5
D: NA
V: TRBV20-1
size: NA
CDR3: CSASVKETQYF
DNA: TGCAGTGCTAGCGTGAAAGAGACCCAGTACTTC

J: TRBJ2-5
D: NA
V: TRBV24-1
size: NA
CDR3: CATSEPLASEQYF
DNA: TGTGCCACCAGTGAGCCGTTAGCGAGTGAGCAGTACTTC

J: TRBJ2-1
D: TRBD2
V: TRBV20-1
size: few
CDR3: CSASKLAGNEQFF
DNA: TGCAGTGCTAGCAAACTAGCGGGTAATGAGCAGTTCTTC

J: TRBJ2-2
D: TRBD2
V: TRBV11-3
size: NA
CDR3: CASSNLAGGRTGELFF
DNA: TGTGCCAGCAGCAACCTAGCGGGAGGAAGAACCGGGGAGCTGTTTTTT

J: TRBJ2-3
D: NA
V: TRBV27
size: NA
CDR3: CASSSQTGYTDTQYF
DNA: TGTGCCAGCAGTTCCCAGACAGGATACACAGATACGCAGTATTTT

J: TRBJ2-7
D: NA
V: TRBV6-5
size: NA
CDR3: CASNKLGGVHYEQYF
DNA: TGTGCCAGCAATAAACTGGGCGGTGTACACTACGAGCAGTACTTC

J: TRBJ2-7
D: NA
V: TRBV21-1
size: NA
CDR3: CASRDDRGPYEQYF
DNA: TGTGCCAGCAGAGACGACAGGGGTCCCTACGAGCAGTACTTC

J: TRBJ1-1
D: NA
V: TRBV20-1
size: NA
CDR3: CSADGQISGSTEAFF
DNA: TGCAGTGCGGATGGACAAATCTCTGGGAGCACTGAAGCTTTCTTT

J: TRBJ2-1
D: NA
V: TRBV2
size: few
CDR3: CASSEQPSSYNEQFF
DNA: TGTGCCAGCAGTGAACAGCCGTCATCCTACAATGAGCAGTTCTTC